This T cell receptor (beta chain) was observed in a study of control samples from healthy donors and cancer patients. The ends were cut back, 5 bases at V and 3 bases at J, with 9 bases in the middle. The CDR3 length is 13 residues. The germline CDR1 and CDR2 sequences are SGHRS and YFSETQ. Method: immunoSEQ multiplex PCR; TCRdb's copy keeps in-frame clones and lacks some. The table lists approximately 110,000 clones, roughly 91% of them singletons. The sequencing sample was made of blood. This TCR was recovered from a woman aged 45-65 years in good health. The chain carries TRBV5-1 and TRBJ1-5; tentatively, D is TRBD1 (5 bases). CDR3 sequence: CASRGDPNQPQHF. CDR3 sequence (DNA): TGCGCCAGCAGGGGGGACCCCAATCAGCCCCAGCATTTT.